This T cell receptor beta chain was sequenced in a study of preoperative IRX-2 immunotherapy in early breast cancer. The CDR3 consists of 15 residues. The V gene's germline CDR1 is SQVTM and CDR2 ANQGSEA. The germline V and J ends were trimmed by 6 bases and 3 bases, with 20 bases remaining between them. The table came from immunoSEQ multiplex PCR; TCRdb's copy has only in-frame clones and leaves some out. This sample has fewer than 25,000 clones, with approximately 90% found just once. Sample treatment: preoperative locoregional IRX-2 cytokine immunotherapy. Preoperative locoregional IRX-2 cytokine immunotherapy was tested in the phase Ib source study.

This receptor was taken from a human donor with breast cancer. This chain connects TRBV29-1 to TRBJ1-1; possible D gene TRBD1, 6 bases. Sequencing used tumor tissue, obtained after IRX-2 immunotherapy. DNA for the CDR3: TGCAGCGTAGATTACGGACAGAGTTACCACACTGAAGCTTTCTTT. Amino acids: CSVDYGQSYHTEAFF.